These 13 T cell receptor beta chains came from one sample sequenced in a study of vaccination and CD4 T cells after COVID-19. Their recognized antigens are unknown. As to treatment: approximately 9-day PBMC culture with coronavirus spike peptide pools or control peptides (ViraFEST assay). The Oncomine TCR Beta short-read assay was applied to DNA of cultured CD4+ T cells. TCRdb reanalysed the PCR reads using MiXCR and keeps one entry per CDR3 protein. Altogether 13,000 or so distinct CDR3 sequences are present, roughly 74% being singletons, with the ten largest covering roughly 30%. Sample: CD4+ T cells from blood, cultured in vitro. The receptors derive from a human donor who had recovered from COVID-19.

The V gene is TRBV7-2, the J gene TRBJ1-1, with 7 positions matching TRBD1. The length of the CDR3 is 14 residues. The V segment lost 5 bases and the J segment 3 bases; nucleotides outside the gene matches: 6. CDR1 is SGHTA and CDR2 is FQGNSA in the germline V gene. The CDR3 DNA follows: TGTGCCAGCAGCCGACAGGGCGGGGACACTGAAGCTTTCTTT. The encoded protein is CASSRQGGDTEAFF.

The chain uses TRBV19 and TRBJ1-2, with no clear D. CDR1 LNHDA and CDR2 SQIVND come from the germline V gene (reference sequence). With 0 bases removed from V and 1 base from J, the gap between germline ends came to 9 bases. This CDR3 spans 15 amino acids. The CDR3 here is CASSIDVSSNYGYTF. The CDR3 DNA sequence: TGTGCCAGTAGTATAGACGTCTCCAGTAACTATGGCTACACCTTC.

This clonotype was seen once. The V and J genes are TRBV24-1 and TRBJ1-2; 12 bases are shared with TRBD1. V lost 10 bases, J lost 7 bases, and 9 bases stayed unmatched. Germline V gene data show CDR1 as KGHDR and CDR2 as SFDVKD. The CDR3 covers 14 residues. The CDR3 nucleotides are TGTGCCACGAGGGGGGGACAGGGGGCGCTTGGCTACACCTTC. As protein: CATRGGQGALGYTF.

Only a few counts were recorded for this clonotype. The genes are TRBV30 and TRBJ2-5; D might be TRBD1 (6 bases). The CDR3 length is 15 residues. Germline V CDR1 and CDR2: GTSNPN, SVGIG (reference sequence). V dropped 2 bases and J dropped 2 bases, with 15 bases sitting between them. This CDR3 is CAWSRTGTQQETQYF. CDR3 nucleotides: TGTGCCTGGAGTCGTACCGGGACACAACAAGAGACCCAGTACTTC.

This clonotype was counted only a few times. The chain is built from TRBV7-2 and TRBJ1-3; TRBD1 matches 7 bases. V lost 5 bases and J lost 2; bases outside the gene matches: 6. The germline gives CDR1 SGHTA, CDR2 FQGNSA. The CDR3 is 15 residues long. CDR3: CASSPYGTAGNTIYF. CDR3 nucleotide sequence: TGTGCCAGCAGCCCCTACGGGACAGCTGGAAACACCATATATTTT.

The chain carries TRBV11-2 and TRBJ2-5; possible D gene TRBD1, 6 bases. The CDR3 is made up of 14 amino acids. V dropped 3 bases and J dropped 1 base, with 9 bases sitting between them. From germline, CDR1 is SGHAT and CDR2 FQNNGV. The CDR3 is CASSFRGGQETQYF. The CDR3 DNA reads as TGTGCCAGCAGCTTCAGGGGTGGCCAAGAGACCCAGTACTTC.

Within the sample, this clonotype is hyperexpanded. The CDR3 coding sequence is TGCAGTGCTAGAGATCCCCGAGGCCTTGAAGCTTTCTTT. Translation gives CSARDPRGLEAFF. This chain connects TRBV20-1 to TRBJ1-1; D is undetermined. V was clipped by 0 bases and J by 7 bases, with 12 bases between them. In germline, CDR1 is DFQATT, CDR2 SNEGSKA (reference sequence). The CDR3 has 13 residues.

V gene TRBV28 combines with J gene TRBJ1-1, with a weak D call TRBD1 (5 bases). This CDR3 contains 13 residues. Trimming left V 2 bases short and J 9 bases short, with 13 bases between. From germline, CDR1 is MDHEN and CDR2 SYDVKM. CDR3 amino acids: CASSLGGMDKAFF. The CDR3 DNA reads TGTGCCAGCAGTTTAGGAGGGATGGACAAAGCTTTCTTT.

In this sample, this clonotype turned up a few times. CDR3 amino acids: CATSRGVEVKGTNYGYTF. Written as DNA, the CDR3 is TGTGCCACCAGCAGAGGGGTGGAAGTTAAGGGGACTAACTATGGCTACACCTTC. The chain joins TRBV15 to TRBJ1-2; D may be TRBD1 (5 bases). Germline V gene data show CDR1 as LNHNV and CDR2 as YYDKDF (reference sequence). Trimming stripped 1 base from V and 0 bases from J, with 18 bases between. The CDR3 is 18 residues long. Looking up the rest from reference TRBV15 and TRBJ1-2 gives the full variable domain: DAMVIQNPRYQVTQFGKPVTLSCSQTLNHNVMYWYQQKSSQAPKLLFHYYDKDFNNEADTPDNFQSRRPNTSFCFLDIRSPGLGDTAMYLCATSRGVEVKGTNYGYTFGSGTRLTVV.

This clonotype was counted once. The rearrangement uses TRBV7-9 and TRBJ2-7, with 11 bases fitting TRBD2. Germline V gene sequence: CDR1 SEHNR, CDR2 FQNEAQ (reference sequence). Trimming took 3 bases from V and 5 from J; bases not matched to a gene: 6. There are 15 residues in the CDR3. The CDR3: CASSFQLAGAHEQYF. The CDR3 DNA follows: TGTGCCAGCAGCTTCCAACTAGCGGGAGCCCACGAGCAGTACTTC.

Here the CDR3 DNA reads TGTGCCAGCAGGTATAGCGGGATGGGGGACAATGAGCAGTTCTTC. Its translation is CASRYSGMGDNEQFF. The J gene is TRBJ2-1, the V gene TRBV28, with 8 positions matching TRBD2. CDR3 size: 15 residues. Germline CDR1 is MDHEN and CDR2 is SYDVKM. V shed 6 bases and J 5 bases; nucleotides not matched to a gene: 9.

The chain uses TRBV6-2 or TRBV6-3 and TRBJ1-5, with D possibly matching TRBD1 (6 bases). The CDR3 is 18 residues long. V was cut by 0 bases and J by 0 bases, with 15 bases left in between. Per the germline V gene, CDR1 is MNHEY and CDR2 is SVGEGT. CDR3 protein: CASSYSQGPDYSNQPQHF. The CDR3 coding sequence is TGTGCCAGCAGTTACTCCCAGGGGCCTGATTATAGCAATCAGCCCCAGCATTTT.

V gene TRBV19 combines with J gene TRBJ1-5, with D possibly being TRBD1 (5 bases). Germline-derived CDR1 and CDR2 are LNHDA and SQIVND (reference sequence). There are 14 residues in the CDR3. Trimming took 4 bases from V and 9 from J, leaving 16 bases between them. The CDR3 nucleotides read TGTGCCAGTAGTACGAGGGACGTCGGTGGGCCCCAGCATTTT. Its protein is CASSTRDVGGPQHF.